This entry describes one T cell receptor (beta chain). The target antigen is unknown. This table comes from immunoSEQ multiplex PCR, and its TCRdb copy is limited to in-frame clones, with some not included. Of about 200,000 clones listed, approximately 94% are singletons. Between the trimmed V and J ends, which lost 3 bases and 5 bases, there was a span of 10 bases. The CDR3 sequence is 13 residues long. Germline V gives CDR1 SGHNT, CDR2 YENEEA. These data belong to a study of T cell responses to AZD1222 COVID-19 vaccine. The study, taken as a whole, reports: Repertoire sampling happened only post peak T cell response. Spike-specific TCRs gained breadth and depth after people received two AZD1222 doses.

Sample: peripheral blood, taken 28 days after the second dose of the MenACWY control vaccine. The sequence derives from an adult who received the MenACWY meningococcal vaccine as a control. The chain combines TRBV11-3 with TRBJ1-2; D perhaps matches TRBD1 (5 bases). CDR3 DNA sequence: TGTGCCAGCAGCTTGAACACAGGATATGGCTACACCTTC. Protein: CASSLNTGYGYTF.